The 7 T cell receptor beta chains below all came from one sample that was sequenced in a study of blood T cell repertoires in COVID-19. The data were produced by immunoSEQ multiplex PCR, yet TCRdb's version contains in-frame clones alone and is incomplete. The data hold under 300,000 clones, with 88% observed a single time. The sample taken for sequencing was PBMCs or T cells enriched from blood (not recorded which). The receptors here all came from a woman aged 50 to 60 who had recovered from COVID-19.

The chain combines TRBV3-1 (or the pseudogene TRBV3-2) with TRBJ2-3, with 11 bases aligning to TRBD2. In germline, CDR1 is LGHDT, CDR2 YNNKEL (reference sequence). This CDR3 is built from 17 residues. Trimming took 3 bases from V and 2 from J; bases not matched to a gene: 7. CDR3 loop: CASSHLAGGRVTDTQYF. CDR3 coding DNA: TGTGCCAGCAGCCATTTAGCGGGAGGGCGGGTCACAGATACGCAGTATTTT.

This chain links TRBV5-1 with TRBJ2-3; 9 nucleotides align to TRBD1. This CDR3 contains 20 residues. From germline, CDR1 is SGHRS and CDR2 YFSETQ. J was trimmed by 4 bases and V by 2 bases; bases with no gene match: 20. CDR3 sequence reads: CASSFSRDRADSRYADTQYF. CDR3 nucleotide sequence: TGCGCCAGCAGCTTTTCTCGGGACAGGGCGGACTCGAGGTATGCAGATACGCAGTATTTT.

V usage is TRBV28 and J usage is TRBJ1-5, with TRBD1 identical over 8 bases. CDR3 size: 15 residues. V dropped 6 bases and J dropped 2; count of bases not matched to a gene: 6. CDR1 MDHEN and CDR2 SYDVKM come from the germline V gene. CDR3 sequence (DNA): TGTGCCAGCAGAGAGACAGGGGCAGGCAATCAGCCCCAGCATTTT. Translation: CASRETGAGNQPQHF.

This chain's CDR3 is CASSILPGQFGEQFF. CDR3 DNA sequence: TGTGCCAGTAGTATTCTCCCGGGACAGTTTGGTGAGCAGTTCTTC. The chain links TRBV19 to TRBJ2-1; 7 positions match TRBD1. After removal of 3 bases from V and 9 bases from J, the junction contained 11 bases not matched to a gene. The CDR3 contains 15 residues. Germline CDR1 is LNHDA and CDR2 is SQIVND (reference sequence).

V and J are TRBV20-1 and TRBJ2-5; TRBD2 matches 7 bases. This CDR3 is built from 11 residues. The germline V gene encodes CDR1 DFQATT and CDR2 SNEGSKA (reference sequence). After removal of 7 bases from V and 1 base from J, the junction contained 0 bases not matched to a gene. The CDR3: CSGTSQETQYF. CDR3 DNA: TGCAGTGGGACTAGCCAAGAGACCCAGTACTTC.

V and J are TRBV19 and TRBJ2-7; TRBD2 agrees at 10 bases. Germline CDR1 reads LNHDA; CDR2 reads SQIVND (reference sequence). The CDR3 covers 15 residues. The ends lost 4 bases at V and 5 bases at J; junction bases unmatched: 8. CDR3 residues: CASSTKAGGPHEQYF. The CDR3 DNA follows: TGTGCCAGTAGTACCAAAGCGGGAGGGCCTCACGAGCAGTACTTC.

The chain has TRBV18 and TRBJ1-1; D may be TRBD1 (6 bases). Germline V gene lookup returns CDR1 KGHSH and CDR2 LQKENI. The CDR3 loop spans 17 amino acids. V was clipped by 5 bases and J by 1 base, with 20 bases between them. In DNA form, the CDR3 reads TGTGCCAGCTCAAAACAGGGCCAGACTGTCACGAACACTGAAGCTTTCTTT. It is translated as CASSKQGQTVTNTEAFF.